The T cell receptor beta chain described here comes from a study of shared clonotypes between healthy human individuals. V was shortened by 5 bases and J by 2 bases, with 15 bases between the two germline ends. The V gene's germline CDR1 is MNHNS and CDR2 SASEGT. CDR3 size: 15 residues. CD45RA+ naive and CD45RA-negative memory subsets were separated from CD4+ cells. When replicate PCRs were run on sorted subsets, they used 200 to 250 ng DNA, roughly 30,000 T cell genomes. Sequencing was performed with immunoSEQ multiplex PCR; in TCRdb, only in-frame clones are kept and a portion is missing. This sample has about 1 million clones, with more than 65% found just once.

The chain recombines TRBV6-1 with TRBJ2-5; D perhaps matches TRBD2 (6 bases). Sequencing used memory CD4+ T cells sorted from blood. Subset given: CD45RA-negative fraction. The receptor comes from a man aged 18-30 years in good health. CDR3 in DNA: TGTGCCAGCAGTCCCCTCTCCGGGAGACAAGAGACCCAGTACTTC. This sequence encodes CASSPLSGRQETQYF.